A selection of T cell receptor beta chains follows, all from one sample in a study of blood T cell repertoires in COVID-19. The table came from immunoSEQ multiplex PCR; TCRdb's copy has only in-frame clones and leaves some out. In the table there are over 85,000 clones, about 81% of which are singletons. The sequenced material came from peripheral blood. The source of these receptors is a man between 65 and 85 years old with acute or convalescent COVID-19. The CDR3 runs from the conserved cysteine through the conserved F or W. D genes are given only for firm matches. Clone size is given for some rows only: seen once, a few or many times, or a class if the clone is expanded.

abundance	len	v_gene	d_gene	j_gene	CDR3aa	CDR3nt
.	14	TRBV28	.	TRBJ2-7	CASSFSRGSYEQYF	TGTGCCAGCAGTTTCAGCAGGGGTTCCTACGAGCAGTACTTC
.	13	TRBV11-2	TRBD1	TRBJ1-2	CASSPRQGSRYTF	TGTGCCAGCAGCCCCAGACAGGGATCGAGGTACACCTTC
.	17	TRBV18	TRBD2	TRBJ2-3	CASSPPWGRGGTDTQYF	TGTGCCAGCTCCCCCCCCTGGGGGAGGGGTGGAACAGATACGCAGTATTTT
.	17	TRBV10-3	.	TRBJ2-6	CAISDRVGGSGANVLTF	TGTGCCATCAGTGATAGGGTAGGGGGCTCTGGGGCCAACGTCCTGACTTTC
.	15	TRBV10-3	.	TRBJ2-2	CAISELTWETGELFF	TGTGCCATCAGTGAGTTAACATGGGAGACCGGGGAGCTGTTTTTT
.	14	TRBV11-1	TRBD1	TRBJ2-1	CASSRDRGYNEQFF	TGTGCCAGCAGCCGGGACAGGGGCTACAATGAGCAGTTCTTC
.	13	TRBV5-6	TRBD1	TRBJ2-7	CASSRGQDKREYF	TGTGCCAGCAGCCGCGGACAGGACAAAAGGGAGTACTTC
.	15	TRBV5-6	TRBD2	TRBJ2-7	CASSALAGGGMEQYF	TGTGCCAGCAGCGCGCTAGCGGGAGGAGGAATGGAGCAGTACTTC
.	15	TRBV28	.	TRBJ1-5	CASTPFSISNQPQHF	TGTGCCAGCACCCCCTTCAGTATTAGCAATCAGCCCCAGCATTTT
.	16	TRBV27	.	TRBJ1-3	CASSPNSGGDGNTIYF	TGTGCCAGCAGTCCAAACTCCGGAGGGGATGGAAACACCATATATTTT
.	13	TRBV10-3	TRBD1	TRBJ1-1	CAISVGQVTEAFF	TGTGCCATCAGTGTCGGACAGGTCACTGAAGCTTTCTTT
.	13	TRBV11-3	.	TRBJ1-1	CASSLDPNTEAFF	TGTGCCAGCAGCTTAGACCCTAACACTGAAGCTTTCTTT
.	15	TRBV10-3	.	TRBJ1-1	CAISRDQGGNTEAFF	TGTGCCATCAGCCGGGACCAAGGGGGGAACACTGAAGCTTTCTTT
.	15	TRBV5-6	TRBD1	TRBJ2-5	CASSLKQGVQETQYF	TGTGCCAGCAGCTTAAAACAGGGGGTCCAAGAGACCCAGTACTTC
once	17	TRBV24-1	TRBD1	TRBJ1-6	CATSDWTGSSYNSPLHF	TGTGCCACCAGTGACTGGACAGGGAGCTCCTATAATTCACCCCTCCACTTT
.	16	TRBV24-1	TRBD1	TRBJ2-5	CATSGTGDKYQETQYF	TGTGCCACCAGTGGTACAGGGGATAAGTACCAAGAGACCCAGTACTTC
many	15	TRBV19	TRBD1	TRBJ1-4	CASSPTGTENEKLFF	TGTGCCAGTAGTCCAACCGGGACAGAGAATGAAAAACTGTTTTTT
.	13	TRBV29-1	.	TRBJ2-1	CSVEVAVFGEQFF	TGCAGCGTTGAAGTTGCAGTATTTGGCGAGCAGTTCTTC
.	16	TRBV5-1	.	TRBJ2-3	CASSLVGAGPTDTQYF	TGCGCCAGCAGCTTGGTTGGGGCTGGTCCCACAGATACGCAGTATTTT
.	15	TRBV27	TRBD1	TRBJ1-1	CASSFGTGMNTEAFF	TGTGCCAGCAGTTTCGGGACAGGGATGAACACTGAAGCTTTCTTT